The clone carrying this T cell receptor delta chain was found a few times. Its antigen is as yet unknown. The data were obtained in a study of Vδ1+ human thymocytes. The CDR3 sequence is 22 residues long. Trimming cost V 3 bases and J 0 bases; bases outside gene matches: 20. Germline V gene data show CDR1 as TSWWSYY and CDR2 as QGS. RNA was extracted from the cells and then reverse transcribed. CDR3 amplicons came from multiplex PCR with pooled V-gene forward and constant-region reverse primers. TCRdb re-called clones from the multiplex PCR reads via CATT. In the table there are around 20,000 delta-chain clones, about 8% of which are singletons. Notes on the study in general: Thymic TRG and TRD repertoires appeared highly polyclonal.

This sequence joins TRDV1 and TRDJ1, with 12 bases fitting TRDD3. This TCR was sampled from a child under two years old who had congenital heart surgery. Sequenced sample: Vdelta1+ gamma-delta thymocytes from the thymus. Subset meaning: FACS-sorted CD3+ TCRalphabeta- TCRVdelta1+ TCRVdelta2- thymocytes. CDR3 loop: CALGEELKSTVLGDTHTDKLIF. Here the CDR3 DNA reads TGTGCTCTTGGGGAGGAGTTGAAGTCTACCGTACTGGGGGATACACACACCGATAAACTCATCTTT.